This TCR beta chain comes out of a study of shared clonotypes between healthy human individuals. Study at large: The study enrolled a couple of women and a few men aged 18 to 49.

In the sorted-subset replicate PCRs, 200 ng DNA, around 32,000 T cell genomes, was used. Sequencing was performed with immunoSEQ multiplex PCR; in TCRdb, only in-frame clones are kept and a portion is missing. The table has about 2.3 million clones, less than 95% seen once. In the case of this clone: Other DNA sequences from this sample encode an identical CDR3 as well.

This CDR3 spans 14 amino acids. The germline V gene has CDR1 SNHLY and CDR2 FYNNEI. J gave up 0 bases and V 7 bases, and 4 bases lay outside the gene matches. This clonotype was obtained from a man aged 18 to 30 in good health. Some clones in this sample may be carry-over from other donors' samples. The sample consisted of naive CD4+ T cells from PBMCs. Specified subset: CD45RA+ positively selected. V is TRBV2 and J is TRBJ2-3, with TRBD2 matching 7 bases. DNA for the CDR3: TGTGCCAGCACCTCTAGCGGAAGCACAGATACGCAGTATTTT. Its translation is CASTSSGSTDTQYF.